This TCR beta chain was captured by sequencing in a study of cytomegalovirus exposure and HLA in healthy donors. Study summary: For the 300 to 450 genotyped donors, approximately 82% fell within the Caucasian-associated ancestry cluster. General observations from the study: Presence/absence results assume similar sequencing depth per donor, which may not hold. In a later analysis, common viral pathogens appeared linked to several of the most significant clusters.

V lost 2 bases and J lost 6; bases outside the gene matches: 14. Per the germline V gene, CDR1 is SGHAT and CDR2 is FQNNGV. This CDR3 has 17 amino acids. Use of 60 Vbeta and 13 Jbeta primers characterized the PCR. The table came from immunoSEQ multiplex PCR; TCRdb's copy has only in-frame clones and leaves some out. Here the sample spans about 160,000 clones, about 80% being singletons. On this clone itself: Its antigen is still unknown.

The origin of this receptor is a woman in her thirties or forties in good health and CMV-seronegative. The material sequenced was PBMCs. This chain joins TRBV11-2 and TRBJ1-1; the match to TRBD1 covers 8 bases. The DNA of the CDR3 is TGTGCCAGCAGCTTAATTAGGGGGACAGGCCTGGGGGCTGAAGCTTTCTTT. It encodes CASSLIRGTGLGAEAFF. Together with reference TRBV11-2 and TRBJ1-1, the CDR3 gives the full variable domain: EAGVAQSPRYKIIEKRQSVAFWCNPISGHATLYWYQQILGQGPKLLIQFQNNGVVDDSQLPKDRFSAERLKGVDSTLKIQPAKLEDSAVYLCASSLIRGTGLGAEAFFGQGTRLTVV.